This entry features one T cell receptor beta chain sequence. Its antigen is currently unknown. cDNA synthesis used the whole RNA isolate, giving expressed TCRB sequences. TCRdb keeps only in-frame clones here, not all; method: immunoSEQ multiplex PCR. The table lists about 150,000 clones, around 10% of them singletons, with approximately 0.5% in the top ten. The data are from a study of beta chain features in type 1 diabetes. Overall study findings and caveats: Reduced insertions and increased deletions marked VDJ junctions in type 1 diabetes patients. Unsettled here was the matter of whether HLA type influences TCRB rearrangement. Among all four CD4+ subsets, Type 1 diabetes patients had TCRB CDR3s that were moderately but significantly shorter.

The CDR3 has 14 residues. V lost 6 bases and J lost 4; bases outside the gene matches: 8. CDR1 is MNHNS, CDR2 SASEGT, per germline. The chain has TRBV6-1 and TRBJ1-2; 7 bases align to TRBD1. The clonotype comes from a man aged 25 to 40 with type 1 diabetes. What was sequenced was central memory CD4+ T cells from blood. As DNA, the CDR3 is TGTGCCAGCAGGACAGGACAGGAGATCTATGGCTACACCTTC. Translation: CASRTGQEIYGYTF.